This T cell receptor beta chain was sequenced for a study of T cell responses to AZD1222 COVID-19 vaccine. Study-level points and caveats: Spike-specific TCR breadth and depth were elevated following two AZD1222 doses. Spike-wide vaccine-associated CD4 TCRs dominated at 160-218 and 743-854.

Here immunoSEQ multiplex PCR was the method, and the copy in TCRdb shows in-frame clones only, minus some. The profile shows about 150,000 clones, roughly nine tenths of them singletons. Losses at the gene ends were 6 bases for V and 0 bases for J; bases not matched to a gene: 6. This CDR3 contains 15 residues. Germline values: CDR1 SEHNR, CDR2 FQNEAQ (reference sequence). This clone was counted a single time. Its antigen is not known. The chain employs TRBV7-9 and TRBJ2-7, with 9 bases identical to TRBD2. The origin of this receptor is an adult who had recovered from COVID-19. This sample comprised peripheral blood, obtained after recovery from COVID-19. This CDR3 reads CASSRLAVSSYEQYF. CDR3 nucleotide sequence: TGTGCCAGCAGTCGACTAGCGGTGAGCTCCTACGAGCAGTACTTC.